Listed here are 21 T cell receptor beta chains from one sample, sequenced in a study of Ad26.COV2.S vaccination and SARS-CoV-2 variants. Treatment reported: approximately 18 received Ad26.COV2.S at low or high dose, single or two shots; about 5 received placebo; per-sample allocation not given. Sampling took place 63 days after the first vaccine or placebo injection. The repertoire was sequenced with immunoSEQ multiplex PCR; TCRdb's copy has only in-frame clones and lacks some. The sample contains around 340,000 clones, roughly nine tenths of which appear only once. The material was peripheral blood, obtained in a trial of Ad26.COV2.S vaccine versus placebo. Receptors originate from a person between 18 and 60 years old who received the Ad26.COV2.S COVID-19 vaccine or a placebo.

The chain joins TRBV5-4 to TRBJ2-3; 9 nucleotides align to TRBD1. Unmatched junction bases numbered 1, after V lost 4 bases and J lost 1 base. The CDR3 length is 14 residues. Per the germline V gene, CDR1 is SGHNT and CDR2 is YYREEE (reference sequence). CDR3 in amino acids: CASSRDRGTDTQYF. The CDR3 bases are TGTGCCAGCAGCCGGGACAGGGGCACAGATACGCAGTATTTT.

V and J are TRBV4-2 and TRBJ2-3; 7 bases are a match to TRBD2. The CDR3 is made up of 15 amino acids. Germline V gives CDR1 LGHNA, CDR2 YNFKEQ. V shed 0 bases and J 7 bases; nucleotides not matched to a gene: 7. The CDR3 here is CASSQEWRERHTQYF. The DNA for the CDR3 is TGTGCCAGCAGCCAAGAATGGCGGGAGAGGCATACGCAGTATTTT.

The chain has TRBV29-1 and TRBJ2-1; no reliable D call. V was cut by 6 bases and J by 9 bases, with 15 bases left in between. The length of the CDR3 is 12 residues. Germline lookup yields CDR1 SQVTM and CDR2 ANQGSEA. CDR3 DNA: TGCAGCGTAGTGGTGGCGACGGCTGAGCAGTTCTTC. Its protein product is CSVVVATAEQFF.

The chain joins TRBV7-2 to TRBJ1-5; 8 nucleotides line up with TRBD1. CDR1 SGHTA and CDR2 FQGNSA come from the germline V gene. With V trimmed by 2 bases and J by 0 bases, 12 bases remained unmatched. CDR3 size: 19 residues. The CDR3 loop is CASSLRGRTGGVSNQPQHF. The CDR3 DNA is TGTGCCAGCAGCTTAAGGGGCAGAACAGGGGGTGTTAGCAATCAGCCCCAGCATTTT.

The V call is TRBV11-2, the J call TRBJ2-7; TRBD2 is a possible D gene (6 bases). The CDR3 runs to 15 residues. Trimming pared 0 bases from V and 2 bases from J, leaving 11 bases between. Looked up from germline, CDR1 is SGHAT and CDR2 is FQNNGV. The CDR3 here is CASSLEGDFAYEQYF. The CDR3 DNA follows: TGTGCCAGCAGCTTAGAGGGGGACTTTGCCTACGAGCAGTACTTC. The whole variable domain, filled in from reference TRBV11-2 and TRBJ2-7, reads EAGVAQSPRYKIIEKRQSVAFWCNPISGHATLYWYQQILGQGPKLLIQFQNNGVVDDSQLPKDRFSAERLKGVDSTLKIQPAKLEDSAVYLCASSLEGDFAYEQYFGPGTRLTVT.

This clone was observed a handful of times. V usage is TRBV7-2 and J usage is TRBJ1-5; no definite D call. This CDR3 contains 16 residues. CDR1 is SGHTA, CDR2 FQGNSA, per germline. With 2 bases removed from V and 3 bases from J, the gap between germline ends came to 14 bases. The CDR3 loop is CASSLFPRIDNQPQHF. The CDR3 region has the DNA TGTGCCAGCAGCTTATTCCCGCGGATCGACAATCAGCCCCAGCATTTT.

The chain carries TRBV9 and TRBJ2-7; 11 bases line up with TRBD2. Germline V gene data show CDR1 as SGDLS and CDR2 as YYNGEE. Trimming removed 2 bases from V and 5 bases from J; junction bases left unmatched: 6. The CDR3 totals 15 residues. CDR3 in DNA: TGTGCCAGCAGCGTTACTAGCGGGAGTATACACGAGCAGTACTTC. This gives the protein CASSVTSGSIHEQYF.

V and J are TRBV19 and TRBJ1-6; D call uncertain. The CDR3 is 16 amino acids. Trimming cost V 5 bases and J 7 bases, with 18 bases left between them. Germline V gene data show CDR1 as LNHDA and CDR2 as SQIVND (reference sequence). CDR3 nucleotides: TGTGCCAGTAGTTTGACCATATCTCCAAACAATTCACCCCTCCACTTT. Its protein is CASSLTISPNNSPLHF.

The chain employs TRBV18 and TRBJ2-7; D not resolved. Germline V gene sequence: CDR1 KGHSH, CDR2 LQKENI. The CDR3 has 15 residues. Trimming stripped 4 bases from V and 2 bases from J, with 15 bases between. CDR3 coding DNA: TGTGCCAGCTCACAACAGAAGACCTCCACCTACGAGCAGTACTTC. This gives the protein CASSQQKTSTYEQYF.

The V gene is TRBV7-3, the J gene TRBJ2-2, with D uncertain. CDR1 is SGHTA, CDR2 FQGTGA, per germline. V was shortened by 0 bases and J by 0 bases, with 8 bases between the two germline ends. The CDR3 spans 16 residues. The CDR3 spells CASSLTGIPNTGELFF. The DNA of the CDR3 is TGTGCCAGCAGCTTAACGGGGATTCCGAACACCGGGGAGCTGTTTTTT.

The CDR3 region is CASSLAPSGAQETQYF. The CDR3 DNA reads TGCGCCAGCAGCTTGGCCCCTAGCGGGGCCCAAGAGACCCAGTACTTC. J is TRBJ2-5 and V is TRBV5-1; TRBD2 matches 9 bases. Germline lookup yields CDR1 SGHRS and CDR2 YFSETQ. The CDR3 runs to 16 residues. V dropped 0 bases and J dropped 1; count of bases not matched to a gene: 4.

This rearrangement joins TRBV3-1 (or the pseudogene TRBV3-2) to TRBJ2-1; 8 bases align to TRBD2. The CDR3 covers 17 residues. In germline, CDR1 is LGHDT, CDR2 YNNKEL (reference sequence). V dropped 4 bases and J dropped 5; count of bases not matched to a gene: 13. The CDR3 protein is CASSLNGVAGSNNEQFF. In nucleotides, the CDR3 is TGTGCCAGCAGCCTCAACGGCGTAGCGGGGAGCAACAATGAGCAGTTCTTC.

The chain carries TRBV4-2 and TRBJ2-3; possibly TRBD1 or TRBD2 for D (5 bases each). V lost 5 bases and J lost 2, with 17 bases in between. CDR1 LGHNA and CDR2 YNFKEQ come from the germline V gene. The length of the CDR3 is 16 residues. This chain's CDR3 is CASSVVGAGDTDTQYF. CDR3 sequence (DNA): TGTGCCAGCAGCGTTGTCGGGGCGGGTGACACAGATACGCAGTATTTT.

This chain uses TRBV28 with TRBJ2-7, with D uncertain. Trimming left V 6 bases short and J 3 bases short, with 18 bases between. The CDR3 covers 15 residues. In germline, CDR1 is MDHEN, CDR2 SYDVKM. CDR3 in amino acids: CASSPPSRFNYEQYF. CDR3 bases: TGTGCCAGCAGCCCCCCCAGCAGGTTCAACTACGAGCAGTACTTC. Full variable domain (missing parts from reference TRBV28 and TRBJ2-7): DVKVTQSSRYLVKRTGEKVFLECVQDMDHENMFWYRQDPGLGLRLIYFSYDVKMKEKGDIPEGYSVSREKKERFSLILESASTNQTSMYLCASSPPSRFNYEQYFGPGTRLTVT.

V and J are TRBV27 and TRBJ2-2, with D perhaps matching TRBD1 (6 bases). Between the trimmed V and J ends, which lost 6 bases and 4 bases, there was a span of 9 bases. Germline lookup yields CDR1 MNHEY and CDR2 SMNVEV (reference sequence). The CDR3 contains 13 residues. The CDR3 loop is CASRNRATGELFF. CDR3 nucleotide sequence: TGTGCCAGCAGGAACAGGGCCACCGGGGAGCTGTTTTTT.

The V gene is TRBV19, the J gene TRBJ2-5; 8 bases match TRBD2. Germline V CDR1 and CDR2: LNHDA, SQIVND (reference sequence). The CDR3 is 15 residues long. The J segment lost 5 bases and the V segment lost 7 bases, leaving 12 bases of the junction unmatched. The CDR3 DNA reads as TGTGCCAGTAACCAAAACGCGGGAGGAGGGGAGACCCAGTACTTC. Translating it yields CASNQNAGGGETQYF.

The gene calls are TRBV28 and TRBJ1-6; possible D gene TRBD1, 5 bases. This CDR3 has 16 residues. From germline, CDR1 is MDHEN and CDR2 SYDVKM. The ends were cut back, 7 bases at V and 6 bases at J, with 19 bases in the middle. CDR3: CASKLGARTRNSPLHF. The CDR3 DNA reads TGTGCCAGCAAGTTAGGGGCCCGAACCCGTAATTCACCCCTCCACTTT.

The chain carries TRBV19 and TRBJ2-3, with 14 bases lining up with TRBD2. Germline trimming cut 9 bases from V and 1 base from J; bases unmatched to any gene: 6. Germline-derived CDR1 and CDR2 are LNHDA and SQIVND (reference sequence). This CDR3 has 16 amino acids. The CDR3 DNA reads TGTGCCAGCAGACTAGCGGGAGGGAGTGGCACAGATACGCAGTATTTT. As protein: CASRLAGGSGTDTQYF. Filled out from reference TRBV19 and TRBJ2-3, the complete variable domain reads DGGITQSPKYLFRKEGQNVTLSCEQNLNHDAMYWYRQDPGQGLRLIYYSQIVNDFQKGDIAEGYSVSREKKESFPLTVTSAQKNPTAFYLCASRLAGGSGTDTQYFGPGTRLTVL.

The CDR3: CASGLEVNSPLHF. CDR3 sequence (DNA): TGTGCTAGTGGTTTGGAGGTCAATTCACCCCTCCACTTT. The rearrangement links TRBV12-5 to TRBJ1-6; D ambiguous. CDR3 size: 13 residues. In germline, CDR1 is LGHNT, CDR2 FRNRAP. Trimming took 1 base from V and 7 from J, leaving 5 bases between them.

This chain connects TRBV7-9 to TRBJ2-3; tentative D call: TRBD2 (6 bases). Germline assignment: CDR1 SEHNR and CDR2 FQNEAQ (reference sequence). V was shortened by 6 bases and J by 4 bases, with 20 bases between the two germline ends. The CDR3 has 16 amino acids. In DNA form, the CDR3 reads TGTGCCAGCAGTATTCGACGGGCGGGAAAGGCAGATACGCAGTATTTT. Protein: CASSIRRAGKADTQYF. The full variable domain, completed using reference TRBV7-9 and TRBJ2-3, is DTGVSQNPRHKITKRGQNVTFRCDPISEHNRLYWYRQTLGQGPEFLTYFQNEAQLEKSRLLSDRFSAERPKGSFSTLEIQRTEQGDSAMYLCASSIRRAGKADTQYFGPGTRLTVL.

This rearrangement joins TRBV12-3 or TRBV12-4 to TRBJ1-1, with D unresolved. This CDR3 is built from 11 residues. Trimming removed 7 bases from V and 1 base from J, with 4 bases in between. The CDR3 protein is CASKANTEAFF. CDR3 in DNA: TGTGCCAGCAAGGCGAACACTGAAGCTTTCTTT.